This T cell receptor (beta chain) appears in the sequencing data of a study of cytomegalovirus exposure and HLA in healthy donors. Study-wide results and limits: CMV antigen specificity was confirmed in vitro for a few CMV-associated chains.

Sequenced by immunoSEQ multiplex PCR; TCRdb stores in-frame clones only, minus some. The sample includes roughly 170,000 clones, roughly 84% of them seen just once. Worth noting for this clone: Its antigen is unknown.

The CDR3 has 15 amino acids. Losses at the gene ends were 8 bases for V and 2 bases for J; bases not matched to a gene: 7. Germline loops: CDR1 SGHTA, CDR2 FQGNSA. The receptor was derived from a woman aged 18-29 years in good health and CMV-seropositive. The genes are TRBV7-2 and TRBJ2-2, with 8 positions matching TRBD2. Sequencing input: PBMCs. The CDR3 sequence is CASLPGGSNTGELFF. Here the CDR3 DNA reads TGTGCCAGCTTACCGGGGGGGTCCAACACCGGGGAGCTGTTTTTT.